These T cell receptor beta chains were read from a single sample in a study of shared clonotypes between healthy human individuals. Some clones are missing from TCRdb's copy, which holds only in-frame ones; the method was immunoSEQ multiplex PCR. The sample has 2 million or so clones, 85% to 95% seen once. Sequenced sample: naive CD4+ T cells sorted from blood. These TCRs come from a man aged 18-30 years in good health. The CDR3 runs from the conserved cysteine through the conserved F or W. The D gene is left open where the match is weak. Only some rows state a clone size, as once, few, many or a class for expanded clones.

V	J	D	size	DNA	CDR3
TRBV2	TRBJ1-3	.	.	TGTGCCAGCAGTGTAGGGTCCTCTAGAAACACCATATATTTT	CASSVGSSRNTIYF
TRBV7-9	TRBJ2-7	TRBD1	.	TGTGCCAGCAGCCCCGGGACAGGGGTCGGCGAGCAGTACTTC	CASSPGTGVGEQYF
TRBV7-9	TRBJ1-1	.	many	TGTGCCAGCAGGTCACAGGTGAACACTGAAGCTTTCTTT	CASRSQVNTEAFF
TRBV10-2	TRBJ2-7	TRBD1	.	TGCGCCAGCAGGATACAGGGGGGCACCTACGAGCAGTACTTC	CASRIQGGTYEQYF
TRBV28	TRBJ1-5	.	.	TGTGCCAGCAGTTTTACGGGAGTCAATCAGCCCCAGCATTTT	CASSFTGVNQPQHF
TRBV7-9	TRBJ2-5	TRBD1	.	TGTGCCAGCAGCTTAACAGGGGGAACCCAAGAGACCCAGTACTTC	CASSLTGGTQETQYF
TRBV7-8	TRBJ2-2	TRBD2	.	TGTGCCAGCAGTTTCTACGGGACTAGCATCGGGGAGCTGTTTTTT	CASSFYGTSIGELFF
TRBV2	TRBJ1-2	.	.	TGTGCCAGCAGTTCTCAGGGTTCTGGCTACACCTTC	CASSSQGSGYTF
TRBV27	TRBJ2-1	.	.	TGTGCCAGCAGTTTTGGCGGTCTCTCGGGCAATGAGCAGTTCTTC	CASSFGGLSGNEQFF
TRBV6-6	TRBJ2-3	TRBD1	.	TGTGCCAGCAGTCGACAGGGCTCAGATACGCAGTATTTT	CASSRQGSDTQYF
TRBV2	TRBJ1-5	TRBD1	.	TGTGCCAGCTCCGGGACAGGGGGCTTAGTTCAGCCCCAGCATTTT	CASSGTGGLVQPQHF
TRBV6-1	TRBJ2-2	.	.	TGTGCCAGCAGTGAACGGCAGGGGAACACCGGGGAGCTGTTTTTT	CASSERQGNTGELFF
TRBV5-1	TRBJ1-3	TRBD1	.	TGCGCCAGCAGCCCGGGACAGGCAGCCTCTGGAAACACCATATATTTT	CASSPGQAASGNTIYF
TRBV13	TRBJ2-5	.	.	TGTGCCAGCAGCTTATTCGCAACCGTGGGGGAGACCCAGTACTTC	CASSLFATVGETQYF
TRBV7-2	TRBJ1-2	.	once	TGTGCCAGCAGCTTAGGGGTTGGACCGTCGGGCTACACCTTC	CASSLGVGPSGYTF
TRBV4-3	TRBJ2-1	TRBD2	.	TGCGCCAGCAGCCAAGCCCAGGGAGGGATCTGGAATGAGCAGTTCTTC	CASSQAQGGIWNEQFF
TRBV6-1	TRBJ2-7	.	.	TGTGCCATCCTGCCGGGCCTCTCCTACGAGCAGTACTTC	CAILPGLSYEQYF
TRBV9	TRBJ2-1	TRBD2	.	TGTGCCAGCAGCGTAGTGTCTAGCGGGAGTTACAATGAGCAGTTCTTC	CASSVVSSGSYNEQFF
TRBV25-1	TRBJ1-4	.	.	TGTGCCAGCAGTGGGGGAACCCTCAATGAAAAACTGTTTTTT	CASSGGTLNEKLFF
TRBV30	TRBJ2-3	TRBD1	.	TGTGCCTGGAGTCCCGGGACAGGGGGCGGAGATACGCAGTATTTT	CAWSPGTGGGDTQYF
TRBV4-3	TRBJ2-2	.	.	TGCGCCAGCAGCCAAGATCAATGGGCGCGGCTAGACACCGGGGAGCTGTTTTTT	CASSQDQWARLDTGELFF
TRBV7-6	TRBJ1-1	.	.	TGTGCCAGCAGCTTAACGGGAGGGGACACTGAAGCTTTCTTT	CASSLTGGDTEAFF
TRBV4-1	TRBJ2-5	TRBD2	once	TGCGCCAGCAGCCAAAATCGTCTAGCGGGAGCGATGGAGACCCAGTACTTC	CASSQNRLAGAMETQYF
TRBV7-2	TRBJ2-7	TRBD2	.	TGTGCCAGCAGCTCGGGGACTAGCGGGAGTGAGCAGTACTTC	CASSSGTSGSEQYF
TRBV7-8	TRBJ1-4	TRBD1	.	TGTGCCAGCAGTTCGGCTGGACAGGTGAATGAAAAACTGTTTTTT	CASSSAGQVNEKLFF
TRBV7-6	TRBJ2-3	TRBD1	.	TGTGCCAGCAGCTCGGACAGGGCCGCAGATACGCAGTATTTT	CASSSDRAADTQYF
TRBV5-1	TRBJ1-1	TRBD1	once	TGCGCCAGCAGCCCGGTCCCGGGACAGGAGGGCATGAACACTGAAGCTTTCTTT	CASSPVPGQEGMNTEAFF
TRBV27	TRBJ2-2	TRBD1	.	TGTGCCAGCCGTCGGGACAGACTAAACACCGGGGAGCTGTTTTTT	CASRRDRLNTGELFF
TRBV5-1	TRBJ1-2	.	.	TGCGCCAGCAGCTTGCCGGGACCACGGCCTGGCTACACCTTC	CASSLPGPRPGYTF
TRBV6-5	TRBJ2-7	.	.	TGTGCCAGCACGCGGGGTCTAGGGGACGAGCAGTACTTC	CASTRGLGDEQYF
TRBV5-4	TRBJ2-1	.	.	TGTGCCAGCACCCAGGGGACTTCCACCTACAATGAGCAGTTCTTC	CASTQGTSTYNEQFF
TRBV2	TRBJ1-5	TRBD1	once	TGTGCCAGCAGTGGGAGGGTAGGACAGGGCGGGGGTCAGCCCCAGCATTTT	CASSGRVGQGGGQPQHF
TRBV7-8	TRBJ2-7	.	.	TGTGCCAGCAGCTTAGCTTCCCTACCGAGGGCCTACGAGCAGTACTTC	CASSLASLPRAYEQYF
TRBV5-6	TRBJ1-5	TRBD1	.	TGTGCCAGCAGCTCCAGACAGGGCGATCAGCCCCAGCATTTT	CASSSRQGDQPQHF
TRBV9	TRBJ2-2	.	.	TGTGCCAGCTCTCTCGGTGGCGCGAACACCGGGGAGCTGTTTTTT	CASSLGGANTGELFF
TRBV7-6	TRBJ2-3	TRBD1	.	TGTGCCAGCAGCCGGGACAGGTCAGGTGATACGCAGTATTTT	CASSRDRSGDTQYF
TRBV27	TRBJ1-1	TRBD1	.	TGTGCCAGCAGTTTATCGGGGTCCGGGACAGGGGGCGTGAACACTGAAGCTTTCTTT	CASSLSGSGTGGVNTEAFF
TRBV10-2	TRBJ2-7	.	.	TGCGCCAGCAGGTGGGGGAGCTCCTACGAGCAGTACTTC	CASRWGSSYEQYF
TRBV6-5	TRBJ1-1	.	.	TGTGCCAGCAGACACGACCAGGGTTTGGAAGCTTTCTTT	CASRHDQGLEAFF
TRBV7-2	TRBJ2-7	.	.	TGTGCCAGCAGCTTAGGTCTAGCTTACGAGCAGTACTTC	CASSLGLAYEQYF
TRBV14	TRBJ2-7	.	.	TGTGCCAGCAGCCACAAATACGAGCAGTACTTC	CASSHKYEQYF
TRBV19	TRBJ1-2	TRBD1	.	TGTGCCAGTAGTATTTCGGGACAGGGTGGCTATGGCTACACCTTC	CASSISGQGGYGYTF
TRBV10-1	TRBJ2-7	.	.	TGCGCCAGCAGTGAGTCTCGGGCCTCCTACGAGCAGTACTTC	CASSESRASYEQYF
TRBV5-1	TRBJ1-2	.	.	TGCGCCAGCAGCACTGAGTCCGGGTCTAACTATGGCTACACCTTC	CASSTESGSNYGYTF
TRBV5-1	TRBJ2-3	.	.	TGCGCCAGCAGCTTGGACAGATACACAGATACGCAGTATTTT	CASSLDRYTDTQYF
TRBV6-1	TRBJ2-7	.	.	TGTGCCAGCATCGGGCCAGACCGGTCCTACGAGCAGTACTTC	CASIGPDRSYEQYF
TRBV30	TRBJ1-2	.	.	TGTGCCTGGAGTGAGCCAGGGTCTAACTATGGCTACACCTTC	CAWSEPGSNYGYTF
TRBV7-9	TRBJ2-7	TRBD2	.	TGTGCCAGCAGCTTATTGCCGGGGGGCTCCTACGAGCAGTACTTC	CASSLLPGGSYEQYF
TRBV10-3	TRBJ2-5	.	.	TGTGCCATCAGTGACAGGGTTGAGCCCCAAGAGACCCAGTACTTC	CAISDRVEPQETQYF
TRBV19	TRBJ1-6	TRBD1	few	TGTGCCAGTAGTATAGAGACAGGGGGGAATTCACCCCTCCACTTT	CASSIETGGNSPLHF
TRBV7-9	TRBJ2-5	TRBD2	.	TGTGCCAGCAGCTTAGGCCCGACTAGCGCCGAGACCCAGTACTTC	CASSLGPTSAETQYF
TRBV19	TRBJ2-7	.	.	TGTGCCAGTAGTAGCCTAGACCGGCACGAGCAGTACTTC	CASSSLDRHEQYF
TRBV6-1	TRBJ2-7	.	once	TGTGCCAGCAGTGTTAGGGTTGCCTACGAGCAGTACTTC	CASSVRVAYEQYF
TRBV29-1	TRBJ2-1	.	.	TGCAGCGTCCGGGAGCGCAATGAGCAGTTCTTC	CSVRERNEQFF
TRBV6-1	TRBJ1-5	TRBD1	.	TGTGCCAGCAGTGCCCCCGGACAGGGCTCGGATCAGCCCCAGCATTTT	CASSAPGQGSDQPQHF
TRBV5-6	TRBJ2-7	TRBD1	.	TGTGCCAGCACAAGCACCCGGGACAGGGTTCTAAGCGAGCAGTACTTC	CASTSTRDRVLSEQYF
TRBV5-4	TRBJ1-6	.	.	TGTGCCAGGATCAGGGCCCCCTTGGGTTCACCCCTCCACTTT	CARIRAPLGSPLHF
TRBV30	TRBJ2-5	TRBD2	.	TGTGCCCCCGGGCTAGCGGGACCTCAAGAGACCCAGTACTTC	CAPGLAGPQETQYF
TRBV6-6	TRBJ2-7	.	.	TGTGCCAGCAGTTACTCTTCTGTTTACGAGCAGTACTTC	CASSYSSVYEQYF